The 4 T cell receptor beta chains presented below share a single source sample, sequenced in a study of T cells in Graves' hyperthyroidism and ophthalmopathy. Using RNA transcripts as the source, TCR beta CDR3 regions were amplified. HTBI primers were used for first-round RT-PCR of the TCR CDR3. TCRdb re-called the multiplex PCR reads with MiXCR, one entry per CDR3 protein. The sample shows 550,000 to 700,000 distinct CDR3 sequences, just over 45% of them seen only once. Sequenced sample: peripheral blood or thyroid tissue (not recorded which). The receptors derive from an adult woman with Graves' disease, either hyperthyroidism or ophthalmopathy (not recorded which).

This clonotype was seen ten or more times. Written as DNA, the CDR3 is TGTGCCAGCAGTTTCCGCCAGGGATATGGCTACACCTTC. Amino acid sequence: CASSFRQGYGYTF. The chain combines TRBV12-3 or TRBV12-4 with TRBJ1-2; D may be TRBD1 (5 bases). This CDR3 has 13 residues. V was cut by 3 bases and J by 5 bases, with 10 bases left in between.

At least ten counts were recorded for this clonotype. The chain couples TRBV13 to TRBJ1-1; TRBD1 matches at 9 bases. Germline-derived CDR1 and CDR2 are PRHDT and FYEKMQ (reference sequence). CDR3 length equals 14 residues. With 5 bases clipped from V and 5 bases from J, the junction kept 6 bases outside the gene matches. CDR3 amino acids: CASSLGQGKTEAFF. CDR3 DNA sequence: TGTGCCAGCAGCCTGGGACAGGGTAAAACTGAAGCTTTCTTT.

Here the CDR3 DNA reads TGTGCCAGTAGTATAGGGACGAGAAGGTACTTC. Translated: CASSIGTRRYF. The J gene is TRBJ2-7, the V gene TRBV19; D gene ambiguous. V lost 1 base, J lost 12 bases, and 10 bases lay in between. Germline lookup yields CDR1 LNHDA and CDR2 SQIVND (reference sequence). There are 11 residues in the CDR3. Full variable domain (missing parts from reference TRBV19 and TRBJ2-7): DGGITQSPKYLFRKEGQNVTLSCEQNLNHDAMYWYRQDPGQGLRLIYYSQIVNDFQKGDIAEGYSVSREKKESFPLTVTSAQKNPTAFYLCASSIGTRRYFGPGTRLTVT.

This clonotype was detected many times. The chain couples TRBV7-9 to TRBJ1-2, with 9 bases matching TRBD1. CDR3 length equals 15 residues. Germline trimming cut 5 bases from V and 3 bases from J; bases unmatched to any gene: 7. Germline values: CDR1 SEHNR, CDR2 FQNEAQ (reference sequence). CDR3 region: CASSQPRTGDYGYTF. The CDR3 coding sequence is TGTGCCAGCAGCCAACCCCGGACAGGGGACTATGGCTACACCTTC. The variable domain in full, with the rest retrieved from reference TRBV7-9 and TRBJ1-2, is DTGVSQNPRHKITKRGQNVTFRCDPISEHNRLYWYRQTLGQGPEFLTYFQNEAQLEKSRLLSDRFSAERPKGSFSTLEIQRTEQGDSAMYLCASSQPRTGDYGYTFGSGTRLTVV.